This TCR beta chain was profiled in a study of blood T cell repertoires in COVID-19. Sequencing used immunoSEQ multiplex PCR; TCRdb keeps in-frame clones, though not all of them. The sample contains approximately 150,000 clones, 85% to 90% of which appear only once. CDR3 size: 16 residues. Trimming at V came to 5 bases and at J to 5 bases, leaving 11 bases not matched to a gene. Germline lookup yields CDR1 SGHTA and CDR2 FQGNSA. This clonotype originated in a woman aged 60 to 75 with acute or convalescent COVID-19. V is TRBV7-2 and J is TRBJ1-5, with 8 bases aligning to TRBD1. Material: peripheral blood. The CDR3 here is CASSVPGQVGYQPQHF. CDR3 bases: TGTGCCAGCAGCGTGCCGGGACAGGTGGGGTATCAGCCCCAGCATTTT.